This TCR beta chain originates from a study of T cell clonotyping in hematopoietic cell transplantation. Points from the study as a whole: Few recipient clonotypes overlapped donors; over 95% were de novo at given depth.

As regards this clone: No antigen is known for it.

Time point in this sample: recipient sample about 28 days before transplant, after cytoreduction. Produced via immunoSEQ multiplex PCR; TCRdb's table is partial and in-frame only. Here the sample spans 35,000 to 45,000 clones, 90% to 95% being singletons. CDR1 and CDR2 from the germline V gene are SGHRS and YFSETQ. The CDR3 contains 17 residues. Trimming at V came to 4 bases and at J to 9 bases, leaving 21 bases not matched to a gene. The V and J genes are TRBV5-1 and TRBJ2-7; 8 nucleotides line up with TRBD1. This TCR derives from a man aged 40-50 years with chronic myeloid leukemia. Some clones in this sample may be carry-over from other donors' samples. Sample: peripheral blood mononuclear cells, taken before stem cell transplant. The CDR3 sequence is CASSLQAGTGFGAVQYF. In nucleotides, the CDR3 is TGCGCCAGCAGCCTCCAAGCCGGGACAGGCTTCGGGGCGGTGCAGTACTTC.